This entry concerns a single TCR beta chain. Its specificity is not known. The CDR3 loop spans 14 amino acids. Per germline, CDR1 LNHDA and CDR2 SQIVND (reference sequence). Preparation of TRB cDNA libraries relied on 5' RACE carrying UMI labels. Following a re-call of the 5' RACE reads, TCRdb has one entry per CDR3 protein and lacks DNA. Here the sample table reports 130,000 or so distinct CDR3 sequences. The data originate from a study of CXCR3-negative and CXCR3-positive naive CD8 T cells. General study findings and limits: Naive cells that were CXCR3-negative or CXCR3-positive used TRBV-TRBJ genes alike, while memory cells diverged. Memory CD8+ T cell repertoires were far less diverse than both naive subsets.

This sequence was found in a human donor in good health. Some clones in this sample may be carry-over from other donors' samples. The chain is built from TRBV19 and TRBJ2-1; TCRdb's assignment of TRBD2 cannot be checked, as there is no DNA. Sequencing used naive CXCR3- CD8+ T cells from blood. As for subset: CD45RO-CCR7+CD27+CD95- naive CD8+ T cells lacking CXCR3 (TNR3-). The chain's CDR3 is CASSPGVAGNEQFF.